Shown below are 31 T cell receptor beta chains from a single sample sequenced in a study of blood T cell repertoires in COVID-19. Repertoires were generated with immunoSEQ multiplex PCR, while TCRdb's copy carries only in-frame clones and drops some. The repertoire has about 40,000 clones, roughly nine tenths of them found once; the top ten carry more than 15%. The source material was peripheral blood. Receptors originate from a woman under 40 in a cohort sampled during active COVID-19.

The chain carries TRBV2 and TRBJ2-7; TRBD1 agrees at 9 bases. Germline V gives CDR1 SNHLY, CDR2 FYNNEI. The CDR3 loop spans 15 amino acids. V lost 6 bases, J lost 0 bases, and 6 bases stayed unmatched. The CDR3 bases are TGTGCCAGCAGATCCGGGACAGGGTCCTCCTACGAGCAGTACTTC. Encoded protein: CASRSGTGSSYEQYF.

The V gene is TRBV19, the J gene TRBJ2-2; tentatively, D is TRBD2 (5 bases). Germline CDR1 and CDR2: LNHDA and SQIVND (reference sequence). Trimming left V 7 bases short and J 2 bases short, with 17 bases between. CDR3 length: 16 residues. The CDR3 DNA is TGTGCCAGTACTCATGGACTCCGGGGAAACACCGGGGAGCTGTTTTTT. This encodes CASTHGLRGNTGELFF.

The CDR3 DNA sequence: TGTGCCAGCTTCGGGGGAGGGCCTACCTACGAGCAGTACTTC. As protein: CASFGGGPTYEQYF. This chain links TRBV3-1 (or the pseudogene TRBV3-2) with TRBJ2-7; 7 bases map to TRBD2. Germline V gene lookup returns CDR1 LGHDT and CDR2 YNNKEL (reference sequence). This CDR3 contains 14 residues. J lost 2 bases, V lost 8 bases, and 9 bases had no gene match.

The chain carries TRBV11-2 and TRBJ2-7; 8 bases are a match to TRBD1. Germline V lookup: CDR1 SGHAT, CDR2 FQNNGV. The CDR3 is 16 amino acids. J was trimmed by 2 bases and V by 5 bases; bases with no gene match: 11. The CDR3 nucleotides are TGTGCCAGCAGCCGGAAGAAGACAGGGGACACCTACGAGCAGTACTTC. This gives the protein CASSRKKTGDTYEQYF.

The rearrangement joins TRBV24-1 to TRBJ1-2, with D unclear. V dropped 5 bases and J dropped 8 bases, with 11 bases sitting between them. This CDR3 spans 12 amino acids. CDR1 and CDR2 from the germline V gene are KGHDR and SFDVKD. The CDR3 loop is CATSARAEGYTF. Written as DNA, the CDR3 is TGTGCCACCAGTGCGAGGGCGGAGGGCTACACCTTC.

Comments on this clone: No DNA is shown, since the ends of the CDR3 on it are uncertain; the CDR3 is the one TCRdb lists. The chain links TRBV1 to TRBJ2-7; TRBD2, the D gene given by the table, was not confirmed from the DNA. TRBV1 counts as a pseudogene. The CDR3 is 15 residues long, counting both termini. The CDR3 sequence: CTSSPVGLGSYEQYF.

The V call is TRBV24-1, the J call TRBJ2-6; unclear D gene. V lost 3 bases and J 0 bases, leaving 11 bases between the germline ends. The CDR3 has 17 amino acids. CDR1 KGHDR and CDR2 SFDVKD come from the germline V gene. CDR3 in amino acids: CATSDGPFNSGANVLTF. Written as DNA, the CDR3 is TGTGCCACCAGTGATGGCCCCTTCAACTCTGGGGCCAACGTCCTGACTTTC.

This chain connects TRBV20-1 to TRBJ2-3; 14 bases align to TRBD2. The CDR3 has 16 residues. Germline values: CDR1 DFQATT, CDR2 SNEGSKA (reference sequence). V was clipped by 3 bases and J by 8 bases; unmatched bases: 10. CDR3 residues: CSASPPGTSGRVTQYF. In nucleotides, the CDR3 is TGCAGTGCTAGTCCCCCCGGGACTAGCGGGAGAGTTACGCAGTATTTT.

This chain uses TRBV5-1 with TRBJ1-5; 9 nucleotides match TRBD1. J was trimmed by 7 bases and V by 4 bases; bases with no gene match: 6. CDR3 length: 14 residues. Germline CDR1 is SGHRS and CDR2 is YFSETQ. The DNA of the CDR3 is TGCGCCAGCAGCCCGGACAGGGGTGGACAGCCCCAGCATTTT. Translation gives CASSPDRGGQPQHF.

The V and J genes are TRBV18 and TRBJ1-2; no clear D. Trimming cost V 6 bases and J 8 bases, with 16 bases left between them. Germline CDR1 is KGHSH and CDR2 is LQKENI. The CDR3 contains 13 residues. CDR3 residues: CASSPETSSGYTF. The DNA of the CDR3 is TGTGCCAGCTCCCCAGAGACTTCCTCAGGCTACACCTTC.

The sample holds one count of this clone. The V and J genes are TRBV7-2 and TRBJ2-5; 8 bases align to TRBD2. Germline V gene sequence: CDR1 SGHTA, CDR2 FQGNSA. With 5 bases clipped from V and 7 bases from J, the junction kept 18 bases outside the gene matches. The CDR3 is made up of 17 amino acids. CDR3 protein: CASSPDGRALSSGTQYF. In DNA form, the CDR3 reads TGTGCCAGCAGCCCCGACGGGAGGGCCCTATCCTCAGGGACCCAGTACTTC.

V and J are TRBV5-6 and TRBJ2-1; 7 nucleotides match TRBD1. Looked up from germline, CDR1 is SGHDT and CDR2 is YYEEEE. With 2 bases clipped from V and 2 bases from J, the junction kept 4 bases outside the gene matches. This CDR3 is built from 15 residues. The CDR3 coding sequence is TGTGCCAGCAGCTTCGGACAGGTCACCTACAATGAGCAGTTCTTC. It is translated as CASSFGQVTYNEQFF. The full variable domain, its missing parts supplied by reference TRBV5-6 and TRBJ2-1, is DAGVTQSPTHLIKTRGQQVTLRCSPKSGHDTVSWYQQALGQGPQFIFQYYEEEERQRGNFPDRFSGHQFPNYSSELNVNALLLGDSALYLCASSFGQVTYNEQFFGPGTRLTVL.

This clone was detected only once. The CDR3 DNA sequence: TGTGCCAGCAGCCCAGAATTGTACCAAGAGACCCAGTACTTC. Translated: CASSPELYQETQYF. The genes are TRBV7-2 and TRBJ2-5; D gene unclear. Trimming shortened V by 5 bases and J by 0 bases, and 10 bases separated the two germline ends. The CDR3 runs 14 residues. The V gene's germline CDR1 is SGHTA and CDR2 FQGNSA. Complete variable domain (other parts from reference TRBV7-2 and TRBJ2-5): GAGVSQSPSNKVTEKGKDVELRCDPISGHTALYWYRQSLGQGLEFLIYFQGNSAPDKSGLPSDRFSAERTGGSVSTLTIQRTQQEDSAVYLCASSPELYQETQYFGPGTRLLVL.

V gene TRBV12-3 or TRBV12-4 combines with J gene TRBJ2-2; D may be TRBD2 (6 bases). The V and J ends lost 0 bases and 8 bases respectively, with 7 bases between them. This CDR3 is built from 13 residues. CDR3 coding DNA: TGTGCCAGCAGTTTAGCCGCGGGGGGGGAGCTGTTTTTT. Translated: CASSLAAGGELFF.

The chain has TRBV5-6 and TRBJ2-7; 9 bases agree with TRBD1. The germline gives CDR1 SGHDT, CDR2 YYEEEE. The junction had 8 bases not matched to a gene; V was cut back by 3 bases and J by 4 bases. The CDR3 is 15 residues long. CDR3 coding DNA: TGTGCCAGCAGCTACCCCGGGACAGGGCGTTACGAGCAGTACTTC. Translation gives CASSYPGTGRYEQYF.

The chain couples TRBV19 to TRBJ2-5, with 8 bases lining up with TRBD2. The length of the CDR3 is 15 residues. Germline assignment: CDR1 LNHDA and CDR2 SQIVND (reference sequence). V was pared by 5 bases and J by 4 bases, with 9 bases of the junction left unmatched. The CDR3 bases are TGTGCCAGTAGTGCCAGCGGGAGAGGAGGAGAGACCCAGTACTTC. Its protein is CASSASGRGGETQYF.

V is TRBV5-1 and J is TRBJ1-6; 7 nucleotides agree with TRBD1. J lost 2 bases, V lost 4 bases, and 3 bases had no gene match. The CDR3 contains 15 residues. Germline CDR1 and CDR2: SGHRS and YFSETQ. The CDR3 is CASSRTGPYNSPLHF. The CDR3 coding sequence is TGCGCCAGCAGCAGGACAGGTCCCTATAATTCACCCCTCCACTTT.

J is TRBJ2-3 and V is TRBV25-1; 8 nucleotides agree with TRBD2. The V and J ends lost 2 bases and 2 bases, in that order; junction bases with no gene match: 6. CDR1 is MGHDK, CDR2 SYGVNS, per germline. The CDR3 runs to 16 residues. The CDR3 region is CASSERAGGFTDTQYF. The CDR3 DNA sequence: TGTGCCAGCAGTGAAAGGGCGGGAGGCTTCACAGATACGCAGTATTTT.

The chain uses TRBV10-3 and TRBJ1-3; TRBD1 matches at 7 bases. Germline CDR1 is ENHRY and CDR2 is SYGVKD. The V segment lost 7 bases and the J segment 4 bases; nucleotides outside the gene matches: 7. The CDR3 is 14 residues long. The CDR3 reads CAIKGTASGNTIYF. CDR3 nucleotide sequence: TGTGCCATCAAAGGGACAGCGTCGGGAAACACCATATATTTT.

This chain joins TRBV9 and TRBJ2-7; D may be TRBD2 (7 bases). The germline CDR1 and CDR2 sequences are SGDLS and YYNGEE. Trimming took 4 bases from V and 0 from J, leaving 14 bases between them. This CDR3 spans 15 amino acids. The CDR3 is CASSPRAGASYEQYF. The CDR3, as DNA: TGTGCCAGCAGCCCTCGGGCGGGGGCCTCCTACGAGCAGTACTTC.

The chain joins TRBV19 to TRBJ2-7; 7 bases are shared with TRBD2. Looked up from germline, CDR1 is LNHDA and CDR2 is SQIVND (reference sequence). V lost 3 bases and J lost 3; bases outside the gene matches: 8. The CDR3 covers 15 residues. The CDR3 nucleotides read TGTGCCAGTAGTATTTTAGGCGGGAGCGGCTACGAGCAGTACTTC. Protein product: CASSILGGSGYEQYF.

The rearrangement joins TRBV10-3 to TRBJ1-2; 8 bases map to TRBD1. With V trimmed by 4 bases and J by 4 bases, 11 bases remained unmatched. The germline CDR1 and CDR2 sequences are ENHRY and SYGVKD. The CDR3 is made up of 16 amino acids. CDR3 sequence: CAISGPGQAILYGYTF. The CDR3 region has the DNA TGTGCCATCAGTGGCCCGGGACAGGCTATTCTCTATGGCTACACCTTC.

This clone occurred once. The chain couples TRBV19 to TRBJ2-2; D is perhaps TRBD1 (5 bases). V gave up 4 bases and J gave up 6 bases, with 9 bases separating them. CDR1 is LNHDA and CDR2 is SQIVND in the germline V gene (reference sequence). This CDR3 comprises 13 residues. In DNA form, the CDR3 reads TGTGCCAGTAGTACTCCAGGGTCCGGGGAGCTGTTTTTT. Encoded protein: CASSTPGSGELFF.

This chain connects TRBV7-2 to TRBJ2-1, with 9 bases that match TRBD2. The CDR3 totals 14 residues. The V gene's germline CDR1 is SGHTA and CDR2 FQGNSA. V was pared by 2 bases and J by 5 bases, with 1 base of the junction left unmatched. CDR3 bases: TGTGCCAGCAGCTTACTAGCGGGGAACAATGAGCAGTTCTTC. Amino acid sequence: CASSLLAGNNEQFF.

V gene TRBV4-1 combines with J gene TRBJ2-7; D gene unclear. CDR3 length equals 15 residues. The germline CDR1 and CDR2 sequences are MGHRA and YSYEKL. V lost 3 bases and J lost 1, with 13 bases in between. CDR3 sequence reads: CASSQGVQQSYEQYF. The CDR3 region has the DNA TGCGCCAGCAGCCAGGGCGTACAACAATCCTACGAGCAGTACTTC.

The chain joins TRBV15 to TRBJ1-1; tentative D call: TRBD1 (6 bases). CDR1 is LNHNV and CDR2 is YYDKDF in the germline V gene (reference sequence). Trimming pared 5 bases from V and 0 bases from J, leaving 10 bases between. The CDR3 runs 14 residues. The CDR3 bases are TGTGCCACCAGCCCAGGGGCCATGAACACTGAAGCTTTCTTT. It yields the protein CATSPGAMNTEAFF. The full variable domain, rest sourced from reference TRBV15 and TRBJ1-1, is DAMVIQNPRYQVTQFGKPVTLSCSQTLNHNVMYWYQQKSSQAPKLLFHYYDKDFNNEADTPDNFQSRRPNTSFCFLDIRSPGLGDTAMYLCATSPGAMNTEAFFGQGTRLTVV.

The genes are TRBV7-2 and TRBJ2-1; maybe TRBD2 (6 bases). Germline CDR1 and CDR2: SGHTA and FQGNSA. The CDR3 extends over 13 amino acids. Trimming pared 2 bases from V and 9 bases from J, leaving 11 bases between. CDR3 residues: CASSLRGIGEQFF. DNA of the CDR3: TGTGCCAGCAGCTTACGGGGGATTGGTGAGCAGTTCTTC. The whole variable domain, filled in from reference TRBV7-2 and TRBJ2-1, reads GAGVSQSPSNKVTEKGKDVELRCDPISGHTALYWYRQSLGQGLEFLIYFQGNSAPDKSGLPSDRFSAERTGGSVSTLTIQRTQQEDSAVYLCASSLRGIGEQFFGPGTRLTVL.

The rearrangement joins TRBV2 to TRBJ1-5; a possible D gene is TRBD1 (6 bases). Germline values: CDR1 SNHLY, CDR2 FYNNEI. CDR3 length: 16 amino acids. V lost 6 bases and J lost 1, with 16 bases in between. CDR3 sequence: CASRENTGYSNQPQHF. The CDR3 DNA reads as TGTGCCAGCAGGGAAAACACAGGGTACAGCAATCAGCCCCAGCATTTT. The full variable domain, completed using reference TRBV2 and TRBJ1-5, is EPEVTQTPSHQVTQMGQEVILRCVPISNHLYFYWYRQILGQKVEFLVSFYNNEISEKSEIFDDQFSVERPDGSNFTLKIRSTKLEDSAMYFCASRENTGYSNQPQHFGDGTRLSIL.

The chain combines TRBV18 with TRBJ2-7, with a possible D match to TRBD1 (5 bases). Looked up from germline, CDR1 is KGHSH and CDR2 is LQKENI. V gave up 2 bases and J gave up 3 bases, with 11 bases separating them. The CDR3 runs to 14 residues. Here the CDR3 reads CASSPGAPGYEQYF. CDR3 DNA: TGTGCCAGCTCACCAGGGGCCCCCGGCTACGAGCAGTACTTC.

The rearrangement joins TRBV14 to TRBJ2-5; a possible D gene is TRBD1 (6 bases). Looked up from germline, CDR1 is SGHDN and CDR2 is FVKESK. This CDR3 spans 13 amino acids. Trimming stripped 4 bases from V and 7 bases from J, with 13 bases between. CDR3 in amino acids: CASSPSGRGTQYF. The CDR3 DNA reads TGTGCCAGCAGCCCCAGTGGCAGGGGGACCCAGTACTTC.

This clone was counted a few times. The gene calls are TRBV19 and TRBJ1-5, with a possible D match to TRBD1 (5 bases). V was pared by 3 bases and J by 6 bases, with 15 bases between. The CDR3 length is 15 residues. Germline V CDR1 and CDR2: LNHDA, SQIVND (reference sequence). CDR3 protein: CASSMVLGQGQPQHF. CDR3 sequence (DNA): TGTGCCAGTAGTATGGTATTGGGGCAGGGTCAGCCCCAGCATTTT.